What follows describes a single T cell receptor (beta chain). Other DNA sequences in the sample encode the same CDR3. As defined, naive CD8 cells were CD45RO-negative and positively selected for CCR7, with terminally differentiated effector memory CD45RA+ cells excluded. There are 13 residues in the CDR3. The ends were cut back, 0 bases at V and 5 bases at J, with 8 bases in the middle. The V gene's germline CDR1 is SGDLS and CDR2 YYNGEE. In replicate PCRs of sorted subsets, roughly 200 ng DNA, 29,000 or so T cell genomes, was used. TCRdb keeps only in-frame clones here, not all; method: immunoSEQ multiplex PCR. Here the sample spans about 2.2 million clones, 85% to 95% being singletons. The source of the sample is a study of shared clonotypes between healthy human individuals.

The sequence was collected from a man younger than 30 in good health. Some clones in this sample may be carry-over from other donors' samples. Sequencing was performed on naive CD8+ T cells from PBMCs. The genes are TRBV9 and TRBJ1-2; D gene uncertain. The CDR3 DNA reads TGTGCCAGCAGCGTAGGTGGGAGTTATGGCTACACCTTC. Translation gives CASSVGGSYGYTF.